The sequence of this TCR beta chain was determined in a study of shared clonotypes between healthy human individuals (dated by TCRdb to about 2020). Looking at the study overall: The cohort included three men and a couple of women between 18 and 49 years of age. For each donor, CD4 naive and CD4 memory were each given three plates, CD8 naive was given two plates, and CD8 memory was given one plate. To estimate repertoire size and how much clonotypes are shared between individuals, the study performed deep sequencing of blood TCR repertoires from a handful of healthy adults. To increase sequencing depth and limit assay-specific biases, TCR repertoire library preparation and sequencing were carried out by different laboratories using diverse techniques. Between about 0.9 and 10 billion PBMCs per donor were obtained by leukapheresis. Beyond this particular receptor, the publication reports: Sampling was limited to blood, and TCR repertoires in tissue likely differ from TCR repertoires in blood. Approximately 5% of naive CD4, more than 3% of naive CD8, 2.3% of memory CD4, and about 0.4% of memory CD8 clonotypes were shared across a few donors. Because the study included only a small number of donors, the genetic and exposure-history diversity represented was limited. Incomplete sequencing was indicated by rarefaction of sorted-subset datasets, despite the large sequencing depth. Compared with non-shared clonotypes, clonotypes shared by all four sorted-subset donors had higher generation probabilities. Naive subsets generally had larger estimated clonotype richness than memory subsets. Pairwise subsampling led to the expectation that sequencing depth would affect the degree of clonotype sharing among donors.

This clone came up once. What antigen it recognizes has not been identified. No base quality information exists; no much larger clone differs at one position. CDR3 length: 18 amino acids, cysteine to phenylalanine. The DNA shown is the 54-base CDR3, in frame from base 1. From V the trimming removes 0 bases and from J it removes 4 bases, while the gene matches leave 8 bases of the junction unaccounted for. According to the germline V gene (reference sequence), CDR1 reads MNHEY and CDR2 reads SMNVEV. TCR CDR3 regions were amplified from genomic DNA by multiplex PCR using the deep immunoSEQ assay. Genomic DNA extracted from each cell subset was distributed evenly over all wells of several immunoSEQ 96-well plates, and each plate served as one replicate. For sorted subsets, approximately 190 ng genomic DNA, equal to 30,000 or so T cell genomes, was loaded into each replicate PCR. Purified libraries were quantified with a Qubit 3.0 fluorometer, sized on a Bioanalyzer 2100, and re-quantified with the KAPA Library Quantification kit. Each immunoSEQ 96-well plate was sequenced on its own single-read 150-cycle Illumina NextSeq 550 flow cell. On the study's bioinformatics: Because the immunoSEQ output included only junctional sequences and no quality scores, the filtering could not be the same as the filtering used for full-length reads. To assign V/J genes and CDR3, sequences were annotated using PyIR, a Python wrapper for IgBLAST v1.9, with IMGT germline references. Reads were removed for weak V/J assignments (E-value above 1e-6), missing CDR3, stop codons, out-of-frame junctions, or ambiguous translated residues. A V3J clonotype was defined by an identical inferred V gene, J gene, and CDR3 amino acid sequence. Percentage overlap between repertoires was computed as shared unique clonotypes divided by the size of the smaller repertoire. Repertoire richness was assessed with RTK rarefaction, the Chao1 estimator, and Recon v2.1 estimates of unobserved clonotypes. Generation probabilities for all TCRbeta clonotypes obtained by the gDNA method from a handful of donors were computed using OLGA. TCRdb re-hosts the immuneACCESS table, in-frame sequences only. Its copies lack some clones; in the studies checked, an unresolved V gene accounts for under half of them, and the cause for the rest is not known. V and J calls and clone size are given by that table; D and trimming were obtained from the DNA. Here the sample has roughly 700,000 clones; around 72% occur a single time. The ten largest clones represent 1.5% to 2% of the sample.

Donors were healthy HIV-negative adults with no recently reported acute infections or vaccinations. Every donor was a Caucasian adult living in Nashville, Tennessee, USA. CD4+ T cells were enriched through magnetic negative selection, after which naive cells were positively selected on CD45RA and the remaining negative fraction served as the memory subset. Blood was obtained by leukapheresis, after which PBMCs were separated by Ficoll-Histopaque density gradient centrifugation and cryopreserved in liquid nitrogen vapor phase. Analytical flow cytometry was used to check the purity and quantity of each magnetically sorted T cell population. Each sorted fraction had its genomic DNA isolated and then quantified by UV absorbance on a Nanodrop 2000c.

Here the chain combines TRBV27 and TRBJ2-7; TRBD2 lines up with 14 middle nucleotides. This sequence was found in a woman aged 30 to 39 in good health. Sequencing was done on a sample of memory CD4+ T cells sorted from blood. The cell subset or site tag for this specimen amounts to: CD45RA-negative fraction. The nucleotide sequence reads as follows: TGTGCCAGCAGTTTATCGCAGACTAGCGGGAGGGCTAAATACGAGCAGTACTTC. Translated, it reads CASSLSQTSGRAKYEQYF.